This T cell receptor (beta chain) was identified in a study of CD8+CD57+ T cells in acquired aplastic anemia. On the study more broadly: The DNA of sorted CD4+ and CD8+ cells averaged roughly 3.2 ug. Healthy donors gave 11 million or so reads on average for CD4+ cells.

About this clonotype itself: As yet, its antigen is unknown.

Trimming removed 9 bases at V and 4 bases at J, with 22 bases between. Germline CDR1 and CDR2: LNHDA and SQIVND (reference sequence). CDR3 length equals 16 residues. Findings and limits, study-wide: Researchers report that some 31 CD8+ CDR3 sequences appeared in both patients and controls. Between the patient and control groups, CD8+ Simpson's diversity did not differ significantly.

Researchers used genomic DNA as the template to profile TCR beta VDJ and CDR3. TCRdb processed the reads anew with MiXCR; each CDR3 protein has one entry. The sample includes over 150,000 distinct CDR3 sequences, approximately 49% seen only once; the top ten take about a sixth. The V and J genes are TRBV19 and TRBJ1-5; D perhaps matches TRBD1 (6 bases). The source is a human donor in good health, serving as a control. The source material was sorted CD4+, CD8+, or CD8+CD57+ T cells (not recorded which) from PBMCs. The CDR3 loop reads CASSANRARGNQPQHF. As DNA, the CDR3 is TGTGCCAGCAGTGCTAACAGGGCCCGGGGGAATCAGCCCCAGCATTTT.